The 11 T cell receptor beta chains listed next were all sequenced from one sample in a study of blood T cells in healthy people across ages. For the second PCR, which ran for about 7 to 11 cycles, a sample-barcoded 5' primer and a J-beta primer mix were used. TCRdb reanalysed the 5' RACE reads using MiXCR and keeps one entry per CDR3 protein. This sample has under 2,000,000 distinct CDR3 sequences, with roughly 49% found just once. Sequenced: blood. The receptors were gathered from a woman in her thirties or forties in good health.

The chain uses TRBV18 and TRBJ2-3, with D perhaps assigned TRBD1 or TRBD2 (5 bases each). There are 14 residues in the CDR3. V was clipped by 3 bases and J by 2 bases, with 9 bases between them. Germline CDR1 KGHSH, CDR2 LQKENI. In DNA form, the CDR3 reads TGTGCCAGCTCACCGGGGGAAAACACAGATACGCAGTATTTT. Its protein product is CASSPGENTDTQYF.

This clonotype came up a few times. V and J are TRBV12-3 or TRBV12-4 and TRBJ1-2, with D tentatively TRBD1 (6 bases). Trimming took off 7 bases at V and 7 bases at J, with 19 bases between the two ends. The CDR3 totals 14 residues. The CDR3 nucleotides read TGTGCCAGCACCCAGATGGGGGGGCATGGTGGCTACACCTTC. This translates into CASTQMGGHGGYTF.

The chain is built from TRBV6-4 and TRBJ1-2; unclear D gene. The CDR3 has 13 residues. The germline CDR1 and CDR2 sequences are MRHNA and SNTAGT. V lost 7 bases and J 5 bases, leaving 14 bases between the germline ends. CDR3 amino acids: CASTLGGFYGYTF. The CDR3 DNA is TGTGCCAGCACCCTAGGAGGGTTTTATGGCTACACCTTC.

This clonotype has just a few counts. CDR3: CSARQGLSYNEQFF. CDR3 sequence (DNA): TGCAGTGCTAGACAGGGGTTGTCCTACAATGAGCAGTTCTTC. J is TRBJ2-1 and V is TRBV20-1; a possible D gene is TRBD1 (6 bases). V was shortened by 2 bases and J by 1 base, with 9 bases between the two germline ends. The V gene's germline CDR1 is DFQATT and CDR2 SNEGSKA (reference sequence). The CDR3 is 14 residues long.

This clonotype was seen a handful of times. The V and J genes are TRBV11-2 and TRBJ2-1, with D tentatively TRBD2 (8 bases). Germline CDR1 SGHAT, CDR2 FQNNGV. The V end was cut by 1 base, the J end by 5 bases, with 24 bases between. The CDR3 runs 19 residues. CDR3 protein: CASSLAGRGPPSLNNEQFF. CDR3 nucleotide sequence: TGTGCCAGCAGCTTAGCCGGGAGGGGGCCCCCTTCATTAAACAATGAGCAGTTCTTC.

CDR3 in amino acids: CASSSRSGLFIKNEQFF. The CDR3 coding sequence is TGTGCCAGCAGTTCCCGATCGGGGCTTTTTATCAAAAATGAGCAGTTCTTC. The chain links TRBV28 to TRBJ2-1, with D perhaps assigned TRBD1 or TRBD2 (5 bases each). Germline CDR1 and CDR2: MDHEN and SYDVKM. Trimming took off 4 bases at V and 7 bases at J, with 23 bases between the two ends. The CDR3 contains 17 residues.

The chain joins TRBV7-9 to TRBJ1-4; D is ambiguous. V shed 7 bases and J shed 3 bases, with 12 bases lying between them. The CDR3 is 14 residues long. Per germline, CDR1 SEHNR and CDR2 FQNEAQ (reference sequence). The CDR3 DNA follows: TGTGCCAGCACCGCTCTTGCAGCTAATGAAAAACTGTTTTTT. Its translation is CASTALAANEKLFF. Supplemented by reference TRBV7-9 and TRBJ1-4, the full variable domain reads DTGVSQNPRHKITKRGQNVTFRCDPISEHNRLYWYRQTLGQGPEFLTYFQNEAQLEKSRLLSDRFSAERPKGSFSTLEIQRTEQGDSAMYLCASTALAANEKLFFGSGTQLSVL.

This clonotype was counted only a few times. J is TRBJ1-2 and V is TRBV4-1; TRBD1 might be the D (5 bases). The CDR3 runs to 14 residues. V was shortened by 3 bases and J by 1 base, with 9 bases between the two germline ends. Germline V gene data show CDR1 as MGHRA and CDR2 as YSYEKL. Written as DNA, the CDR3 is TGCGCCAGCAGCCATACAGGTAGTAACTATGGCTACACCTTC. This gives the protein CASSHTGSNYGYTF.

This CDR3 reads CASSWAQETQYF. CDR3 coding DNA: TGTGCCAGCAGTTGGGCCCAAGAGACCCAGTACTTC. The V and J genes are TRBV2 and TRBJ2-5; no definite D call. Germline lookup yields CDR1 SNHLY and CDR2 FYNNEI. V was shortened by 5 bases and J by 1 base, with 5 bases between the two germline ends. The CDR3 totals 12 residues.

V gene TRBV20-1 combines with J gene TRBJ2-1; 8 bases agree with TRBD1. This CDR3 region has 14 residues. Trimming cost V 6 bases and J 1 base; bases outside gene matches: 5. Per the germline V gene, CDR1 is DFQATT and CDR2 is SNEGSKA (reference sequence). CDR3 coding DNA: TGCAGTGCAAACCGGGACAGGTCCTACAATGAGCAGTTCTTC. Protein sequence: CSANRDRSYNEQFF.

V gene TRBV7-9 combines with J gene TRBJ2-1; TRBD1 aligns across 9 bases. Germline assignment: CDR1 SEHNR and CDR2 FQNEAQ (reference sequence). J gave up 11 bases and V 5 bases, and 16 bases lay outside the gene matches. The length of the CDR3 is 16 residues. CDR3 DNA sequence: TGTGCCAGCAGCACCCCCGGGACAGGGAACGAAATGAAGCAGTTCTTC. It translates to CASSTPGTGNEMKQFF.